The following is a T cell receptor beta chain sequence with its context. The study drew participants aged about 18 to 95 years from roughly 25 US areas. The CDR3 length is 15 residues. The V gene end was trimmed by 8 bases and the J gene end by 3 bases; junction bases not matched to a gene: 10. Germline-derived CDR1 and CDR2 are MNHEY and SVGAGI. This sample was taken from a study of blood T cell repertoires in COVID-19. The data were produced by immunoSEQ multiplex PCR, yet TCRdb's version contains in-frame clones alone and is incomplete. Found here are a few hundred thousand clones, over 75% of them singletons; the top ten hold about 1.7%.

Material for sequencing was PBMCs or T cells enriched from blood (not recorded which). The TCR comes from a middle-aged man who had recovered from COVID-19. J is TRBJ1-3 and V is TRBV6-5; 7 bases align to TRBD1. The CDR3 sequence is CASPKEGAGGNTIYF. The CDR3, as DNA: TGTGCCAGCCCTAAGGAGGGGGCAGGTGGAAACACCATATATTTT.